The entry below gives a single T cell receptor (beta chain) sequence along with its context. CDR1 and CDR2 (germline): KGHSH, LQKENI. V shed 3 bases and J 0 bases; nucleotides not matched to a gene: 2. There are 15 residues in the CDR3. Profiled with immunoSEQ multiplex PCR; TCRdb holds only in-frame clones, not every one. Here the sample spans around 100,000 clones, 80% to 90% being singletons. This entry belongs to a study of blood T cell repertoires in COVID-19. The wider study: The cDNA or gDNA used as material had been derived from T cells, B-cell-depleted T cells, or PBMCs.

Sequencing was carried out using PBMCs or T cells enriched from blood (not recorded which). The receptor comes from a woman aged 50 to 60 who had recovered from COVID-19. This chain uses TRBV18 with TRBJ1-5; 7 bases align to TRBD1. The CDR3 protein is CASSPGQISNQPQHF. The CDR3 bases are TGTGCCAGCTCACCGGGACAGATTAGCAATCAGCCCCAGCATTTT.